Listed below are T cell receptor beta chains from one sample, sequenced in a study of post-analysis software for immune sequencing data. TCRdb ran MiXCR on the PCR reads and lists one entry per CDR3 protein. The table lists approximately 730,000 distinct CDR3 sequences, around 45% of them singletons, with roughly 4.9% in the top ten. The sequencing input was blood. The receptors stem from a girl between 5 and 17 years old with multiple sclerosis. Each CDR3 is given with its conserved first and last residue. D genes are given only for firm matches. Expanded clones are given a class, and other clones once, few, many or no size at all.

clone_size	d_call	v_call	j_call	cdr3_aa	cdr3_nt
NA	NA	TRBV4-3	TRBJ2-1	CASSQDQGNEQFF	TGCGCCAGCAGCCAAGATCAGGGCAATGAGCAGTTCTTC
NA	TRBD2	TRBV18	TRBJ2-4	CASSHTSGRGAKNIQYF	TGTGCCAGCTCACACACTAGCGGGAGAGGGGCCAAAAACATTCAGTACTTC
few	TRBD2	TRBV7-7	TRBJ2-1	CASSGVGSNEQFF	TGTGCTAGCAGCGGGGTAGGATCCAATGAGCAGTTCTTC
NA	NA	TRBV29-1	TRBJ1-2	CSVDWGNGYTF	TGCAGCGTTGATTGGGGGAATGGCTACACCTTC
NA	NA	TRBV4-2	TRBJ2-7	CASSRHLGTTYEQYF	TGTGCCAGCAGCCGTCACCTAGGAACAACCTACGAGCAGTACTTC
few	TRBD2	TRBV7-9	TRBJ2-7	CASSSGLAGARPFYEQYF	TGTGCCAGCAGCTCGGGACTAGCGGGAGCCAGGCCGTTTTACGAGCAGTACTTC
once	NA	TRBV9	TRBJ2-7	CASSVEAGRAYEQYF	TGTGCCAGCAGCGTAGAGGCAGGGCGGGCCTACGAGCAGTACTTC
NA	NA	TRBV5-1	TRBJ2-1	CASSRLAVYNEQFF	TGCGCCAGCAGCAGATTAGCGGTCTACAATGAGCAGTTCTTC
NA	NA	TRBV7-9	TRBJ1-2	CASSLARDIGYTF	TGTGCCAGCAGCTTAGCGCGGGACATTGGCTACACCTTC
NA	NA	TRBV7-2	TRBJ2-3	CASSPRAGTDTQYF	TGTGCCAGCAGCCCGAGGGCAGGCACAGATACGCAGTATTTT
NA	TRBD2	TRBV4-3	TRBJ2-1	CASSQETSGRVINEQFF	TGCGCCAGCAGCCAAGAGACTAGCGGGAGGGTAATCAATGAGCAGTTCTTC
NA	NA	TRBV20-1	TRBJ2-7	CSARTGTEVVEQYF	TGCAGTGCTCGTACCGGGACGGAGGTGGTCGAGCAGTACTTC
NA	TRBD1	TRBV7-9	TRBJ2-7	CASSPSIDQGAPYEQYF	TGTGCCAGCAGCCCCTCCATAGATCAGGGGGCCCCCTACGAGCAGTACTTC
once	NA	TRBV7-2	TRBJ2-5	CACSPSVQETQYF	TGTGCCTGCAGCCCCAGCGTCCAAGAGACCCAGTACTTC
NA	TRBD2	TRBV29-1	TRBJ2-6	CSVEETSGGAGANVLTF	TGCAGCGTTGAAGAGACTAGCGGGGGGGCTGGGGCCAACGTCCTGACTTTC
few	NA	TRBV12-3/TRBV12-4	TRBJ2-4	CASSLSGGVQYF	TGTGCCAGCAGTTTATCCGGAGGGGTTCAGTACTTC
NA	NA	TRBV27	TRBJ2-1	CASSLAPNSYNEQFF	TGTGCCAGCAGTTTGGCGCCCAACTCCTACAATGAGCAGTTCTTC
NA	TRBD2	TRBV10-1	TRBJ2-7	CASSEGPVAGGPSEQYF	TGCGCCAGCAGTGAGGGTCCGGTGGCGGGAGGGCCTTCCGAGCAGTACTTC
few	TRBD1	TRBV3-1	TRBJ1-2	CASSLGQDHGYTF	TGTGCCAGCAGCCTCGGACAGGACCATGGCTACACCTTC
NA	TRBD1	TRBV10-3	TRBJ2-7	CAIRRYGTEASYEQYF	TGCGCCATCAGGAGGTACGGGACAGAGGCCTCCTACGAGCAGTACTTC
few	TRBD1	TRBV9	TRBJ2-7	CASSLGQGEAYEQYF	TGTGCCAGCAGCCTGGGACAGGGGGAAGCCTACGAGCAGTACTTC
few	NA	TRBV7-6	TRBJ2-6	CASSLGVGGSGANVLTF	TGTGCCAGCAGCTTAGGAGTCGGAGGGTCCGGGGCCAACGTCCTGACTTTC
NA	TRBD2	TRBV20-1	TRBJ2-1	CSARDLPGTSGSSYNEQFF	TGCAGTGCTAGAGATCTTCCTGGGACTAGCGGGAGCTCCTACAATGAGCAGTTCTTC
NA	TRBD1	TRBV29-1	TRBJ2-3	CSVEDGSGTGGTDTQYF	TGCAGCGTTGAAGATGGCTCCGGGACAGGGGGCACCGATACGCAGTATTTT
NA	NA	TRBV20-1	TRBJ1-6	CSARESGVANSPLHF	TGCAGTGCTAGAGAAAGTGGAGTGGCTAATTCACCCCTCCACTTT
NA	NA	TRBV28	TRBJ2-1	CASSDGYNEQFF	TGTGCCAGCAGCGACGGTTACAATGAGCAGTTCTTC
NA	TRBD2	TRBV20-1	TRBJ2-3	CSFARGGKDTQYF	TGCAGTTTCGCGCGGGGGGGCAAAGATACGCAGTATTTT
few	NA	TRBV7-3	TRBJ2-7	CASSLPGQSHEQYF	TGTGCCAGCAGCTTACCAGGACAGTCCCACGAGCAGTACTTC
NA	NA	TRBV4-2	TRBJ2-4	CASSTRQDWGAKNIQYF	TGTGCCAGCAGCACGCGACAGGATTGGGGGGCCAAAAACATTCAGTACTTC
once	TRBD2	TRBV7-8	TRBJ2-1	CASSLALAGGPGNEQFF	TGTGCCAGCAGCTTAGCCCTAGCGGGAGGGCCTGGCAATGAGCAGTTCTTC
once	TRBD1	TRBV2	TRBJ1-2	CARTGSLGGYTF	TGTGCCAGGACAGGGTCACTGGGTGGCTACACCTTC
NA	NA	TRBV5-1	TRBJ2-7	CASTKSGGHYEQYF	TGCGCCAGCACGAAGAGCGGAGGGCACTACGAGCAGTACTTC
NA	TRBD2	TRBV29-1	TRBJ2-1	CSVVGTKGKSEQFF	TGCAGCGTTGTGGGGACTAAGGGAAAGTCTGAGCAGTTCTTC
few	TRBD1	TRBV29-1	TRBJ2-3	CSVEGWGQGTDTQYF	TGCAGCGTTGAAGGATGGGGACAGGGCACAGATACGCAGTATTTT
NA	NA	TRBV27	TRBJ2-3	CASSSPEDTQYF	TGTGCCAGCAGTTCCCCTGAAGATACGCAGTATTTT
few	TRBD1	TRBV12-3/TRBV12-4	TRBJ2-4	CASSETGGKNIQYF	TGTGCCAGCAGCGAGACAGGGGGGAAAAACATTCAGTACTTC
few	NA	TRBV20-1	TRBJ2-7	CSASGVNEQYF	TGCAGTGCTAGCGGGGTAAACGAGCAGTACTTC
NA	TRBD1	TRBV20-1	TRBJ1-1	CSAEGAGGQNTEAFF	TGCAGTGCTGAGGGAGCAGGGGGGCAGAACACTGAAGCTTTCTTT
few	TRBD2	TRBV20-1	TRBJ2-1	CSARPPSRLADRSYNEQFF	TGCAGTGCTAGACCCCCCTCCCGACTAGCGGATCGCTCCTACAATGAGCAGTTCTTC
NA	TRBD2	TRBV29-1	TRBJ2-1	CSVQGGTSGYNEQFF	TGCAGCGTCCAAGGGGGGACTAGCGGGTACAATGAGCAGTTCTTC
few	NA	TRBV11-3	TRBJ2-1	CASSPTAWGLKTNEQFF	TGTGCCAGCAGCCCAACCGCATGGGGACTCAAAACTAATGAGCAGTTCTTC
few	TRBD1	TRBV6-5	TRBJ1-2	CASSQGTGANYGYTF	TGTGCCAGCAGCCAAGGGACAGGGGCCAACTATGGCTACACCTTC
few	NA	TRBV15	TRBJ2-3	CATSRDNRETDTQYF	TGTGCCACCAGCAGAGATAATAGGGAAACAGATACGCAGTATTTT
few	NA	TRBV27	TRBJ1-5	CASSYHSNQPQHF	TGTGCCAGCAGTTACCACAGCAATCAGCCCCAGCATTTT
NA	NA	TRBV6-5	TRBJ1-2	CASSYAAGRDGYTF	TGTGCCAGCAGTTACGCGGCAGGGAGGGATGGCTACACCTTC
few	NA	TRBV28	TRBJ1-6	CASSLPGSPLHF	TGTGCCAGCAGCCTGCCGGGTTCACCCCTCCACTTT
NA	NA	TRBV6-1	TRBJ2-6	CASTLGGSGANVLTF	TGTGCCAGCACCCTAGGGGGCTCTGGGGCCAACGTCCTGACTTTC
few	NA	TRBV27	TRBJ1-5	CASRAIGGNQPQHF	TGTGCCAGCAGAGCGATTGGTGGCAATCAGCCCCAGCATTTT
NA	NA	TRBV20-1	TRBJ2-3	CSASPGASTDTQYF	TGCAGTGCTAGCCCCGGGGCTAGCACAGATACGCAGTATTTT
NA	NA	TRBV18	TRBJ1-1	CASSSGTVRTEAFF	TGTGCCAGCTCATCCGGGACGGTGAGGACTGAAGCTTTCTTT
few	TRBD2	TRBV5-6	TRBJ2-7	CATQGRAGSYEQYF	TGTGCCACGCAAGGGAGGGCTGGCTCCTACGAGCAGTACTTC
once	NA	TRBV7-9	TRBJ2-3	CASSLLEGLMADTQYF	TGTGCCAGCAGCTTACTTGAGGGACTTATGGCAGATACGCAGTATTTT
NA	NA	TRBV7-2	TRBJ1-4	CASSLDPVPNEKLFF	TGTGCCAGCAGCTTGGACCCCGTGCCTAATGAAAAACTGTTTTTT
few	NA	TRBV3-1	TRBJ2-3	CASSAGRTDTQYF	TGTGCCAGCAGTGCGGGACGCACAGATACGCAGTATTTT
NA	TRBD2	TRBV20-1	TRBJ2-1	CSARATPGLVHEQFF	TGCAGTGCTAGAGCTACGCCGGGACTAGTCCACGAGCAGTTCTTC